The 32 T cell receptor beta chains listed next were all sequenced from one sample in a study of T-cell reconstitution after alpha-beta-depleted transplantation in children. Preparing the TCRbeta library involved the use of unique molecular identifiers. MiXCR was run by TCRdb on the PCR reads, yielding one entry per CDR3 protein. The table includes about 110,000 distinct CDR3 sequences, almost 6.5% detected once. The sample in question was PBMCs, mostly from graft donor cells, obtained 360 days after TCRalphabeta/CD19-depleted stem cell transplant. These receptors were collected from a male patient under 10 years old who had a stem cell transplant for acute lymphoblastic leukemia, so the T cells may come from the graft donor.

There are many counts of this clonotype. V usage is TRBV28 and J usage is TRBJ2-2; D gene uncertain. The CDR3 length is 15 residues. Per the germline V gene, CDR1 is MDHEN and CDR2 is SYDVKM. V was cut by 3 bases and J by 2 bases, with 10 bases left in between. The CDR3: CASSFVRLNTGELFF. In DNA form, the CDR3 reads TGTGCCAGCAGTTTCGTACGCCTCAACACCGGGGAGCTGTTTTTT.

This clonotype was detected many times. The V call is TRBV2, the J call TRBJ2-1; maybe TRBD2 (5 bases). The V gene's germline CDR1 is SNHLY and CDR2 FYNNEI. The V end was cut by 6 bases, the J end by 4 bases, with 25 bases between. The length of the CDR3 is 18 residues. The CDR3 DNA follows: TGTGCCAGCAGAATAATGAGGACTGATCGCATTGAATACAATGAGCAGTTCTTC. Translation gives CASRIMRTDRIEYNEQFF.

This clonotype came up many times. The J gene is TRBJ2-7, the V gene TRBV5-6, with D perhaps matching TRBD2 (5 bases). From germline, CDR1 is SGHDT and CDR2 YYEEEE. The V end was cut by 4 bases, the J end by 0 bases, with 8 bases between. This CDR3 is built from 13 residues. CDR3 sequence reads: CASSRESSYEQYF. For the CDR3, the DNA is TGTGCCAGCAGCAGGGAGAGCTCCTACGAGCAGTACTTC.

This clonotype occurred many times. J is TRBJ2-3 and V is TRBV20-1; 7 positions agree with TRBD1. The CDR3 runs 14 residues. Germline values: CDR1 DFQATT, CDR2 SNEGSKA (reference sequence). V lost 2 bases to trimming and J lost 5 bases; unmatched junction nucleotides: 7. The CDR3 nucleotides are TGCAGTGCTAGATCCGACAGGGTCAGAGATACGCAGTATTTT. This codes for CSARSDRVRDTQYF.

This chain connects TRBV27 to TRBJ1-2, with D possibly TRBD1 on 5 matching bases. This CDR3 has 15 residues. Trimming removed 4 bases from V and 8 bases from J, with 20 bases in between. In germline, CDR1 is MNHEY, CDR2 SMNVEV (reference sequence). DNA for the CDR3: TGTGCCAGCAGTTATTCACCCGGGACTTCGAAGGGCTACACCTTC. This encodes CASSYSPGTSKGYTF.

CDR3 loop: CATSDSREAGYEQYF. The CDR3 DNA reads as TGTGCCACCAGTGATTCCAGGGAGGCCGGCTACGAGCAGTACTTC. The rearrangement links TRBV24-1 to TRBJ2-7; D may be TRBD2 (6 bases). The CDR3 loop spans 15 amino acids. In germline, CDR1 is KGHDR, CDR2 SFDVKD. Between the trimmed V and J ends, which lost 2 bases and 3 bases, there was a span of 13 bases.

The chain recombines TRBV6-1 with TRBJ2-3; 8 bases map to TRBD2. Looked up from germline, CDR1 is MNHNS and CDR2 is SASEGT. Trimming removed 4 bases from V and 5 bases from J; junction bases left unmatched: 2. This CDR3 comprises 13 residues. The CDR3 spells CASSGGLVDTQYF. The CDR3 nucleotides are TGTGCCAGCAGTGGGGGACTAGTAGATACGCAGTATTTT.

This clonotype showed up many times. The chain has TRBV7-6 and TRBJ2-2; D remains ambiguous. Trimming stripped 3 bases from V and 1 base from J, with 3 bases between. This CDR3 contains 13 residues. The germline V gene encodes CDR1 SGHVS and CDR2 FNYEAQ. The CDR3 reads CASSFVNTGELFF. The CDR3 bases are TGTGCCAGCAGCTTCGTGAACACCGGGGAGCTGTTTTTT.

The chain employs TRBV30 and TRBJ2-1, with 9 bases matching TRBD1. Looked up from germline, CDR1 is GTSNPN and CDR2 is SVGIG (reference sequence). The ends lost 6 bases at V and 8 bases at J; junction bases unmatched: 8. The CDR3 has 13 residues. CDR3 residues: CACPGQGRDEQFF. The CDR3 region has the DNA TGTGCCTGCCCCGGACAGGGGAGGGATGAGCAGTTCTTC.

The rearrangement joins TRBV20-1 to TRBJ2-3, with D possibly matching TRBD2 (5 bases). V was pared by 0 bases and J by 3 bases, with 10 bases between. Germline V gives CDR1 DFQATT, CDR2 SNEGSKA (reference sequence). The CDR3 runs 14 residues. The CDR3 DNA reads TGCAGTGCTAGAGATCTGCCGGGAACAGATACGCAGTATTTT. Encoded protein: CSARDLPGTDTQYF.

This chain uses TRBV4-3 with TRBJ2-7; D remains ambiguous. V gave up 1 base and J gave up 4 bases, with 8 bases separating them. The CDR3 loop spans 13 amino acids. Germline V gene sequence: CDR1 LGHNA, CDR2 YSLEER. The CDR3 region is CASSQGRHYEQYF. The CDR3 DNA reads TGCGCCAGCAGCCAAGGGAGACATTACGAGCAGTACTTC.

There are a few counts of this clonotype. The V gene is TRBV6-5, the J gene TRBJ1-6; D unclear. Germline V gene data show CDR1 as MNHEY and CDR2 as SVGAGI. The CDR3 covers 15 residues. V was cut by 0 bases and J by 10 bases, with 13 bases left in between. This chain's CDR3 is CASSYSEGFVSPLHF. In nucleotides, the CDR3 is TGTGCCAGCAGTTACTCAGAGGGCTTCGTATCACCCCTCCACTTT.

This clonotype was found many times. The rearrangement uses TRBV20-1 and TRBJ1-5, with D possibly being TRBD1 (6 bases). V dropped 0 bases and J dropped 4 bases, with 10 bases sitting between them. CDR3 size: 14 residues. Germline V gene sequence: CDR1 DFQATT, CDR2 SNEGSKA (reference sequence). This CDR3 reads CSARDRGGNQPQHF. DNA of the CDR3: TGCAGTGCTAGAGATAGAGGGGGGAATCAGCCCCAGCATTTT.

The J gene is TRBJ2-5, the V gene TRBV6-1; D may be TRBD2 (5 bases). Germline assignment: CDR1 MNHNS and CDR2 SASEGT. The CDR3 spans 14 residues. For the CDR3, the DNA is TGTGCTCCCCGGTCCCCGCGGGCGGGAGAGACCCAGTACTTC. Its translation is CAPRSPRAGETQYF.

This clonotype was seen many times. The J gene is TRBJ1-6, the V gene TRBV20-1; D is uncertain. V lost 0 bases to trimming and J lost 0 bases, with 12 bases between them. This CDR3 has 17 residues. Germline V gives CDR1 DFQATT, CDR2 SNEGSKA (reference sequence). As DNA, the CDR3 is TGCAGTGCTAGAGACCCCCTCTTAAGCTCCTATAATTCACCCCTCCACTTT. Its translation: CSARDPLLSSYNSPLHF.

This clonotype was seen repeatedly, ten times or more. The gene calls are TRBV6-5 and TRBJ2-2, with a tentative D call TRBD2 (6 bases). There are 14 residues in the CDR3. Trimming stripped 4 bases from V and 6 bases from J, with 12 bases between. Germline assignment: CDR1 MNHEY and CDR2 SVGAGI. CDR3 sequence (DNA): TGTGCCAGCAGTTTGGGACTCCCTTCCGGGGAGCTGTTTTTT. Its protein product is CASSLGLPSGELFF.

This clonotype appeared many times. This chain links TRBV4-3 with TRBJ2-1, with D possibly matching TRBD2 (6 bases). The CDR3 is 16 residues long. Germline V gene sequence: CDR1 LGHNA, CDR2 YSLEER. Trimming took off 0 bases at V and 2 bases at J, with 11 bases between the two ends. The CDR3 reads CASSQEEGMTYNEQFF. The CDR3 nucleotides are TGCGCCAGCAGCCAAGAGGAGGGAATGACCTACAATGAGCAGTTCTTC.

This clonotype was detected only a few times. CDR3 nucleotide sequence: TGCAGTGCTAGCGGGGGGAGTTACGAGCAGTACTTC. Protein sequence: CSASGGSYEQYF. This chain links TRBV20-1 with TRBJ2-7; 7 positions match TRBD2. Germline V lookup: CDR1 DFQATT, CDR2 SNEGSKA (reference sequence). The J segment lost 4 bases and the V segment lost 3 bases, leaving 3 bases of the junction unmatched. The CDR3 has 12 amino acids.

The chain combines TRBV5-4 with TRBJ2-1; 8 bases are shared with TRBD2. The CDR3 runs 16 residues. The junction had 8 bases not matched to a gene; V was cut back by 4 bases and J by 2 bases. Looked up from germline, CDR1 is SGHNT and CDR2 is YYREEE (reference sequence). CDR3 sequence reads: CASSIKREIPYNEQFF. The DNA for the CDR3 is TGTGCCAGCAGCATAAAGCGGGAGATACCCTACAATGAGCAGTTCTTC.

This clonotype turned up a few times. The chain recombines TRBV4-3 with TRBJ1-5; D is perhaps TRBD1 (5 bases). CDR1 is LGHNA, CDR2 YSLEER, per germline. CDR3 length: 15 residues. V lost 4 bases to trimming and J lost 1 base, with 11 bases between them. The CDR3 reads CASSPGQTSNQPQHF. In nucleotides, the CDR3 is TGCGCCAGCAGCCCAGGGCAGACAAGCAATCAGCCCCAGCATTTT.

Comment on this clonotype: It may be a read error: a sequence one base away is much more abundant. The gene calls are TRBV9 and TRBJ1-2; no clear D. Germline V gives CDR1 SGDLS, CDR2 YYNGEE. Trimming took off 0 bases at V and 9 bases at J, with 21 bases between the two ends. CDR3 length equals 16 residues. CDR3 nucleotide sequence: TGTGCCAGCAGCGTAGTTGTATTGAACAGCAAGGATCGCTACACCTTC. Encoded protein: CASSVVVLNSKDRYTF.

The chain links TRBV25-1 to TRBJ1-1; D gene unclear. Germline V CDR1 and CDR2: MGHDK, SYGVNS. V lost 3 bases and J 1 base, leaving 15 bases between the germline ends. This CDR3 contains 16 residues. The CDR3 sequence: CASSEPGVPSNTEAFF. The CDR3 nucleotides read TGTGCCAGCAGTGAGCCGGGAGTCCCTTCGAACACTGAAGCTTTCTTT.

This clonotype was recorded at least ten times. V and J are TRBV10-2 and TRBJ2-7; D possibly uses TRBD1 or TRBD2 (6 bases each). The CDR3 is made up of 14 amino acids. Germline lookup yields CDR1 WSHSY and CDR2 SAAADI. V shed 4 bases and J shed 4 bases, with 14 bases lying between them. CDR3 nucleotides: TGCGCCAGCAGTGGAACAGGGAGGCGGTACGAGCAGTACTTC. This translates into CASSGTGRRYEQYF.

This clonotype has just a few counts. The chain has TRBV20-1 and TRBJ2-5; D remains unclear. V was shortened by 3 bases and J by 1 base, with 15 bases between the two germline ends. In germline, CDR1 is DFQATT, CDR2 SNEGSKA (reference sequence). The CDR3 is made up of 15 amino acids. The CDR3 sequence: CSARGWASVQETQYF. The CDR3 region has the DNA TGCAGTGCTAGGGGGTGGGCATCAGTCCAAGAGACCCAGTACTTC.

This chain joins TRBV27 and TRBJ1-6; D call uncertain. Per germline, CDR1 MNHEY and CDR2 SMNVEV (reference sequence). The CDR3 runs to 15 residues. V was trimmed by 5 bases and J by 7 bases, leaving 15 bases between them. CDR3 nucleotides: TGTGCCAGCAGTCTCGGGCCCTACTGGAATTCACCCCTCCACTTT. This translates into CASSLGPYWNSPLHF.

The genes are TRBV15 and TRBJ2-7, with 7 bases lining up with TRBD1. V was clipped by 4 bases and J by 6 bases; unmatched bases: 0. Germline V gene sequence: CDR1 LNHNV, CDR2 YYDKDF (reference sequence). The CDR3 contains 11 residues. The CDR3 protein is CATSNRGEQYF. The CDR3 DNA reads TGTGCCACCAGCAACAGGGGCGAGCAGTACTTC.

V gene TRBV6-1 combines with J gene TRBJ1-2, with D tentatively TRBD1 (6 bases). The V and J ends lost 1 base and 0 bases respectively, with 12 bases between them. CDR1 is MNHNS and CDR2 is SASEGT in the germline V gene. This CDR3 has 16 residues. The CDR3 nucleotides are TGTGCCAGCAGTGAAGAGAGACAGGTCGCTAACTATGGCTACACCTTC. This codes for CASSEERQVANYGYTF.

Ten or more counts support this clonotype. V usage is TRBV28 and J usage is TRBJ2-5; 8 bases map to TRBD1. Germline V gene data show CDR1 as MDHEN and CDR2 as SYDVKM. The CDR3 totals 15 residues. V lost 3 bases, J lost 1 base, and 4 bases stayed unmatched. The CDR3 DNA follows: TGTGCCAGCAGTTTTCCGGGACAGGTCCAAGAGACCCAGTACTTC. Its translation: CASSFPGQVQETQYF. Supplemented by reference TRBV28 and TRBJ2-5, the full variable domain reads DVKVTQSSRYLVKRTGEKVFLECVQDMDHENMFWYRQDPGLGLRLIYFSYDVKMKEKGDIPEGYSVSREKKERFSLILESASTNQTSMYLCASSFPGQVQETQYFGPGTRLLVL.

In this sample, this clonotype turned up many times. The chain uses TRBV28 and TRBJ2-5; 8 bases line up with TRBD1. V shed 2 bases, J shed 3 bases, and the junction held 8 bases outside the gene matches. Germline V gene data show CDR1 as MDHEN and CDR2 as SYDVKM. The CDR3 length is 16 residues. The CDR3 reads CASSLAPTGEEETQYF. In DNA, the CDR3 is TGTGCCAGCAGTTTAGCGCCGACAGGGGAGGAAGAGACCCAGTACTTC.

This clonotype was found a few times. The genes are TRBV3-1 and TRBJ2-7; 8 positions agree with TRBD2. The CDR3 runs 15 residues. J gave up 6 bases and V 1 base, and 8 bases lay outside the gene matches. Germline CDR1 reads LGHDT; CDR2 reads YNNKEL (reference sequence). The CDR3 sequence: CASSQGAGVPIEQYF. The DNA of the CDR3 is TGTGCCAGCAGCCAAGGAGCGGGGGTCCCCATCGAGCAGTACTTC.

At least ten counts were recorded for this clonotype. The chain carries TRBV9 and TRBJ2-1; D unclear. Germline lookup yields CDR1 SGDLS and CDR2 YYNGEE. This CDR3 is built from 13 residues. V was pared by 0 bases and J by 3 bases, with 4 bases between. The DNA for the CDR3 is TGTGCCAGCAGCGTAGGCAGCTACAATGAGCAGTTCTTC. Protein product: CASSVGSYNEQFF.

This clonotype occurred a few times. J is TRBJ1-5 and V is TRBV7-9, with D perhaps matching TRBD1 (6 bases). V lost 0 bases and J lost 11, with 32 bases in between. Per germline, CDR1 SEHNR and CDR2 FQNEAQ (reference sequence). The CDR3 spans 20 residues. This chain's CDR3 is CASSLADLRQDSDIRGAQHF. The CDR3 coding sequence is TGTGCCAGCAGCTTAGCGGATCTCCGGCAGGACAGTGATATTCGGGGGGCCCAGCATTTT.